This TCR beta chain derives from a study of blood T cell repertoires in COVID-19. Study-wide context: The study drew acute and convalescent COVID-19 samples from the United States, Italy and Spain. Nucleic acid was either cDNA or gDNA, and it came from T cells, B-cell-depleted T cells, or PBMCs.

Original processing methods: Scientists estimated how many nucleated cells there were by amplifying reference gene primers. This table comes from immunoSEQ multiplex PCR, and its TCRdb copy is limited to in-frame clones, with some not included. Clonal size and the V and J genes are those of that table, whereas D and trimming came from the DNA. The sample records 27,000 or so clones, about 89% being singletons. CDR1 and CDR2 from the germline V gene are DFQATT and SNEGSKA (reference sequence). J was trimmed by 7 bases and V by 3 bases; bases with no gene match: 9. The CDR3 runs to 14 residues. The origin of this receptor is a man between 65 and 79 years old with active COVID-19. The sequencing sample was made of peripheral blood. V usage is TRBV20-1 and J usage is TRBJ2-1, with 7 bases lining up with TRBD2. CDR3 protein: CSASFGGGGNEQFF. DNA of the CDR3: TGCAGTGCTAGTTTCGGTGGGGGGGGTAATGAGCAGTTCTTC.